These 3 T cell receptor beta chains came from one sample sequenced in a study of cytomegalovirus exposure and HLA in healthy donors. The PCR made use of 60 Vbeta and 13 Jbeta primers. Sequenced by immunoSEQ multiplex PCR; TCRdb stores in-frame clones only, minus some. The sample has roughly 220,000 clones; about 70% are singletons. Sample: PBMCs. The source of these receptors is a woman in her thirties in good health and CMV-seronegative.

The V gene is TRBV11-2, the J gene TRBJ2-7; D remains unclear. There are 14 residues in the CDR3. V was pared by 4 bases and J by 2 bases, with 12 bases between. The germline V gene encodes CDR1 SGHAT and CDR2 FQNNGV. The CDR3 protein is CASSSSRGTYEQYF. The CDR3, as DNA: TGTGCCAGCAGCTCCTCTCGAGGAACCTACGAGCAGTACTTC.

The rearrangement links TRBV9 to TRBJ1-1; D might be TRBD1 (5 bases). CDR1 is SGDLS, CDR2 YYNGEE, per germline. Trimming left V 0 bases short and J 3 bases short, with 12 bases between. The CDR3 covers 15 residues. This CDR3 reads CASSVVDKGDTEAFF. In DNA form, the CDR3 reads TGTGCCAGCAGCGTAGTCGACAAAGGGGACACTGAAGCTTTCTTT.

The chain couples TRBV4-1 to TRBJ2-1; D might be TRBD1 (5 bases). CDR1 and CDR2 (germline): MGHRA, YSYEKL. V was cut by 6 bases and J by 8 bases, with 14 bases left in between. The CDR3 spans 13 residues. Written as DNA, the CDR3 is TGCGCCAGCAGAACATCGGTGGGGCATGAGCAGTTCTTC. Its protein is CASRTSVGHEQFF.